Below are 30 T cell receptor beta chains sequenced from a single sample in a study of CD8 T cells in ankylosing spondylitis. Overall study findings and caveats: A TCR beta motif made of under 10 highly homologous variants seemed typical of ankylosing spondylitis blood.

TCRdb itself ran the 5' RACE reads through MiXCR, one entry per CDR3 protein. The repertoire holds fewer than 550,000 distinct CDR3 sequences, with approximately 5.3% as singletons. Their cognate antigens are unknown. Input material: blood, either unsorted or a sorted T cell fraction (not recorded which). Source of these receptors: a male donor with ankylosing spondylitis.

At least ten counts were recorded for this clonotype. The genes are TRBV5-1 and TRBJ2-3; perhaps D is TRBD1 or TRBD2 (6 bases each). The V gene lost 1 base and the J gene lost 0 bases, with 9 bases spanning the gap. The germline V gene has CDR1 SGHRS and CDR2 YFSETQ. CDR3 size: 15 residues. In DNA, the CDR3 is TGCGCCAGCAGCTTGAGGGGGACTAGCACAGATACGCAGTATTTT. This codes for CASSLRGTSTDTQYF.

The chain links TRBV11-2 to TRBJ2-2; the D gene is possibly TRBD1 (6 bases). The germline V gene encodes CDR1 SGHAT and CDR2 FQNNGV. V dropped 5 bases and J dropped 7 bases, with 11 bases sitting between them. CDR3 size: 13 residues. CDR3: CASSLDRIGELFF. The CDR3 DNA reads TGTGCCAGCAGCCTCGACAGGATCGGGGAGCTGTTTTTT.

There are many counts of this clonotype. The chain links TRBV6-2 or TRBV6-3 to TRBJ1-5, with no clear D. The germline gives CDR1 MNHEY, CDR2 SVGEGT. V gave up 2 bases and J gave up 3 bases, with 8 bases separating them. The CDR3 extends over 14 amino acids. DNA of the CDR3: TGTGCCAGCAGTTACGGACGGAACAATCAGCCCCAGCATTTT. Translation: CASSYGRNNQPQHF.

In its sample, this clonotype was seen many times. V and J are TRBV29-1 and TRBJ2-1, with TRBD1 matching 9 bases. Trimming cost V 8 bases and J 1 base; bases outside gene matches: 6. Germline V lookup: CDR1 SQVTM, CDR2 ANQGSEA. The CDR3 is 14 amino acids. This CDR3 reads CSTPGTGSYNEQFF. CDR3 sequence (DNA): TGCAGCACCCCCGGGACAGGGTCCTACAATGAGCAGTTCTTC.

The chain is built from TRBV6-2 or TRBV6-3 and TRBJ2-1; D is undetermined. V was pared by 6 bases and J by 4 bases, with 19 bases between. CDR3 length: 16 amino acids. Germline V gives CDR1 MNHEY, CDR2 SVGEGT. DNA for the CDR3: TGTGCCAGCAGGTCGATCCAGTTACCAATGTACAATGAGCAGTTCTTC. Its translation: CASRSIQLPMYNEQFF.

This clonotype appeared many times. The chain combines TRBV20-1 with TRBJ1-2; D is uncertain. V gave up 3 bases and J gave up 4 bases, with 9 bases separating them. Per germline, CDR1 DFQATT and CDR2 SNEGSKA (reference sequence). The CDR3 spans 12 residues. The CDR3 loop reads CSASDGIYGYTF. In DNA, the CDR3 is TGCAGTGCTAGTGACGGTATCTATGGCTACACCTTC.

This clonotype was seen repeatedly, ten times or more. The chain is built from TRBV28 and TRBJ2-1; 10 bases fit TRBD2. From germline, CDR1 is MDHEN and CDR2 SYDVKM. This CDR3 contains 14 residues. V lost 6 bases, J lost 4 bases, and 3 bases stayed unmatched. The CDR3: CASRGTSEYNEQFF. For the CDR3, the DNA is TGTGCCAGCAGAGGGACTAGCGAGTACAATGAGCAGTTCTTC.

This clonotype has ten or more counts. This chain links TRBV20-1 with TRBJ2-1; 13 nucleotides agree with TRBD2. The CDR3 consists of 17 residues. The germline CDR1 and CDR2 sequences are DFQATT and SNEGSKA (reference sequence). The J segment lost 2 bases and the V segment lost 3 bases, leaving 7 bases of the junction unmatched. The CDR3 loop is CSARGLAGPHTYNEQFF. The CDR3 DNA reads TGCAGTGCTAGGGGACTAGCGGGACCCCACACCTACAATGAGCAGTTCTTC.

This clonotype appeared many times. The chain combines TRBV9 with TRBJ2-1; weak D call: TRBD2 (5 bases). Looked up from germline, CDR1 is SGDLS and CDR2 is YYNGEE. Deletions cut 4 bases from V and 3 bases from J, with 17 bases between. This CDR3 contains 16 residues. The CDR3 DNA is TGTGCCAGCAGCCCCAGCGTGGCGGGCTTCTACAATGAGCAGTTCTTC. The encoded protein is CASSPSVAGFYNEQFF.

This clonotype was seen ten or more times. The V and J genes are TRBV20-1 and TRBJ2-7; D unresolved. V was trimmed by 0 bases and J by 4 bases, leaving 13 bases between them. Germline CDR1 reads DFQATT; CDR2 reads SNEGSKA (reference sequence). The CDR3 is made up of 14 amino acids. Written as DNA, the CDR3 is TGCAGTGCTAGAGATTTAAGGCTCCGGTACGAGCAGTACTTC. Residues: CSARDLRLRYEQYF.

This clonotype appeared many times. The V and J genes are TRBV6-2 or TRBV6-3 and TRBJ2-7; D remains ambiguous. Germline CDR1 and CDR2: MNHEY and SVGEGT. V lost 7 bases to trimming and J lost 5 bases, with 18 bases between them. The CDR3 length is 14 residues. The CDR3 loop reads CASTQERRANEQYF. As DNA, the CDR3 is TGTGCCAGCACCCAGGAAAGACGGGCCAACGAGCAGTACTTC.

This clonotype was picked up many times. The genes are TRBV27 and TRBJ1-2; the D gene is possibly TRBD1 (5 bases). Trimming took 0 bases from V and 7 from J, leaving 9 bases between them. Germline lookup yields CDR1 MNHEY and CDR2 SMNVEV (reference sequence). The CDR3 runs to 13 residues. The CDR3 loop reads CASSLSKGIGYTF. CDR3 DNA sequence: TGTGCCAGCAGTTTATCCAAGGGGATTGGCTACACCTTC.

Many counts were recorded for this clonotype. V is TRBV18 and J is TRBJ2-7; D call uncertain. The ends were cut back, 3 bases at V and 3 bases at J, with 12 bases in the middle. The CDR3 is made up of 14 amino acids. Germline CDR1 is KGHSH and CDR2 is LQKENI. The CDR3 DNA reads as TGTGCCAGCTCACCCAGTACTCAGTACTACGAGCAGTACTTC. Its protein is CASSPSTQYYEQYF.

This clonotype was seen at least ten times. The V call is TRBV5-1, the J call TRBJ1-2, with 7 nucleotides matching TRBD1. Losses at the gene ends were 4 bases for V and 6 bases for J; bases not matched to a gene: 12. From germline, CDR1 is SGHRS and CDR2 YFSETQ. The CDR3 runs 15 residues. The chain's CDR3 is CASSQNPRQGDGYTF. The CDR3 bases are TGCGCCAGCAGCCAAAACCCCAGACAGGGCGATGGCTACACCTTC.

This clonotype was seen at least ten times. The chain recombines TRBV20-1 with TRBJ2-5, with unresolved D. Trimming took off 4 bases at V and 4 bases at J, with 16 bases between the two ends. This CDR3 comprises 14 residues. CDR1 and CDR2 from the germline V gene are DFQATT and SNEGSKA (reference sequence). The DNA of the CDR3 is TGCAGTGCTAAGTTGTCGGGCGACGTAGAGACCCAGTACTTC. It specifies CSAKLSGDVETQYF.

This clonotype was seen repeatedly, ten times or more. The genes are TRBV11-2 and TRBJ2-1, with D uncertain. V was cut by 2 bases and J by 8 bases, with 10 bases left in between. The CDR3 spans 13 residues. Germline CDR1 and CDR2: SGHAT and FQNNGV. The CDR3 DNA follows: TGTGCCAGCAGCTTAATCCGCCAGTATGAGCAGTTCTTC. Encoded protein: CASSLIRQYEQFF.

This clonotype was seen repeatedly, ten times or more. This rearrangement joins TRBV20-1 to TRBJ2-1; the match to TRBD2 covers 10 bases. Per germline, CDR1 DFQATT and CDR2 SNEGSKA (reference sequence). The CDR3 spans 16 residues. V lost 0 bases, J lost 4 bases, and 6 bases stayed unmatched. The CDR3 protein is CSARDISGGGYNEQFF. The DNA of the CDR3 is TGCAGTGCTAGAGATATAAGCGGGGGGGGTTACAATGAGCAGTTCTTC.

This clonotype has at least ten counts. The chain has TRBV6-2 or TRBV6-3 and TRBJ2-1, with 10 nucleotides matching TRBD2. This CDR3 comprises 16 residues. J was trimmed by 8 bases and V by 0 bases; bases with no gene match: 7. CDR1 is MNHEY and CDR2 is SVGEGT in the germline V gene. CDR3 loop: CASSYSLVAGGHEQFF. CDR3 DNA: TGTGCCAGCAGTTACTCGTTGGTAGCGGGAGGACATGAGCAGTTCTTC.

The chain is built from TRBV6-2 or TRBV6-3 and TRBJ2-1, with 10 positions matching TRBD2. Germline V CDR1 and CDR2: MNHEY, SVGEGT. V lost 6 bases and J lost 6; bases outside the gene matches: 5. This CDR3 spans 14 amino acids. This CDR3 is CASRLAGETNEQFF. The CDR3 nucleotides are TGTGCCAGCAGGCTAGCGGGAGAAACCAATGAGCAGTTCTTC.

This clonotype was recorded many times. J is TRBJ2-3 and V is TRBV20-1; 11 bases are shared with TRBD1. Trimming at V came to 8 bases and at J to 5 bases, leaving 12 bases not matched to a gene. Germline values: CDR1 DFQATT, CDR2 SNEGSKA (reference sequence). The length of the CDR3 is 15 residues. CDR3 residues: CSMTVGTGGGDTQYF. In DNA, the CDR3 is TGCAGTATGACCGTAGGGACAGGGGGAGGAGATACGCAGTATTTT.

Ten or more counts support this clonotype. The chain combines TRBV10-3 with TRBJ2-7, with D uncertain. The germline CDR1 and CDR2 sequences are ENHRY and SYGVKD. V lost 2 bases and J 4 bases, leaving 15 bases between the germline ends. The CDR3 spans 15 residues. CDR3 sequence: CAISEGVAKTYEQYF. The CDR3 bases are TGTGCCATCAGTGAGGGCGTAGCAAAAACTTACGAGCAGTACTTC.

At least ten counts were recorded for this clonotype. The chain is built from TRBV29-1 and TRBJ2-3; D remains ambiguous. V was cut by 4 bases and J by 0 bases, with 11 bases left in between. The CDR3 contains 14 residues. The germline gives CDR1 SQVTM, CDR2 ANQGSEA. The CDR3 sequence is CSVGFISSTDTQYF. DNA for the CDR3: TGCAGCGTTGGTTTTATATCTAGCACAGATACGCAGTATTTT.

Ten or more counts support this clonotype. The J gene is TRBJ2-1, the V gene TRBV4-3, with 13 bases fitting TRBD2. Germline assignment: CDR1 LGHNA and CDR2 YSLEER. V shed 0 bases and J 6 bases; nucleotides not matched to a gene: 5. The length of the CDR3 is 17 residues. The CDR3 region has the DNA TGCGCCAGCAGCCAAGACCCAACTAGCGGGAGGGGCAATGAGCAGTTCTTC. As protein: CASSQDPTSGRGNEQFF.

This clonotype was seen many times. The chain joins TRBV4-3 to TRBJ2-3, with D possibly matching TRBD1 (5 bases). This CDR3 has 16 amino acids. V gave up 3 bases and J gave up 4 bases, with 17 bases separating them. The V gene's germline CDR1 is LGHNA and CDR2 YSLEER. The CDR3 reads CASSHVVVQGADTQYF. In nucleotides, the CDR3 is TGCGCCAGCAGCCATGTAGTTGTGCAGGGCGCAGATACGCAGTATTTT.

A few counts support this clonotype. This chain links TRBV24-1 with TRBJ2-1; 9 bases agree with TRBD1. J lost 10 bases, V lost 4 bases, and 10 bases had no gene match. Germline loops: CDR1 KGHDR, CDR2 SFDVKD. This CDR3 contains 15 residues. The CDR3 bases are TGTGCCACCAGTGACGCCGGGACAGGGACTGGGGAGCAGTTCTTC. It translates to CATSDAGTGTGEQFF.

There are many counts of this clonotype. The V call is TRBV5-1, the J call TRBJ1-6, with 7 bases aligning to TRBD1. Per the germline V gene, CDR1 is SGHRS and CDR2 is YFSETQ. The J segment lost 8 bases and the V segment lost 0 bases, leaving 11 bases of the junction unmatched. The CDR3 length is 17 residues. In nucleotides, the CDR3 is TGCGCCAGCAGCTTGGCCCTCGATCGGACAGGAGATTCACCCCTCCACTTT. This codes for CASSLALDRTGDSPLHF.

This clonotype was seen many times. J is TRBJ1-5 and V is TRBV7-9, with a tentative D call TRBD1 (5 bases). V dropped 1 base and J dropped 5 bases, with 9 bases sitting between them. The CDR3 length is 14 residues. Germline V CDR1 and CDR2: SEHNR, FQNEAQ (reference sequence). In nucleotides, the CDR3 is TGTGCCAGCAGCTTAGGTTTGGGGGATCAGCCCCAGCATTTT. Its protein product is CASSLGLGDQPQHF.

About this clonotype itself: A much more abundant neighbour one base away suggests this may be a read error. The J gene is TRBJ2-7, the V gene TRBV7-9; 10 bases fit TRBD2. CDR1 SEHNR and CDR2 FQNEAQ come from the germline V gene (reference sequence). V was clipped by 3 bases and J by 4 bases; unmatched bases: 6. The CDR3 covers 15 residues. The CDR3 DNA reads TGTGCCAGCAGCTTGGGGACTAGCGAGGAATACGAGCAGTACTTC. Its translation: CASSLGTSEEYEQYF.

This clonotype came up many times. J is TRBJ2-3 and V is TRBV20-1, with 9 bases lining up with TRBD2. The CDR3 is 15 residues long. Germline lookup yields CDR1 DFQATT and CDR2 SNEGSKA (reference sequence). Losses at the gene ends were 2 bases for V and 6 bases for J; bases not matched to a gene: 9. The CDR3 DNA sequence: TGCAGTGCTAGACCGGGGGCTAGCGGGGTGGATACGCAGTATTTT. Translation: CSARPGASGVDTQYF.

Ten or more counts support this clonotype. The chain carries TRBV5-1 and TRBJ2-1; no reliable D call. The V end was cut by 5 bases, the J end by 5 bases, with 5 bases between. The CDR3 is made up of 11 amino acids. Germline loops: CDR1 SGHRS, CDR2 YFSETQ. CDR3 sequence: CASRDNNEQFF. CDR3 bases: TGCGCCAGCAGGGATAACAATGAGCAGTTCTTC.